The T cell receptor beta chain under discussion was sequenced for a study of a mutant IDH1 vaccine in newly diagnosed glioma. On the study more broadly: Males made up 62.5% and females about 40% of treated patients, whose mean age was 40.4 years.

The data were produced by immunoSEQ multiplex PCR, yet TCRdb's version contains in-frame clones alone and is incomplete. Of approximately 36,000 clones listed, over 85% are singletons. Described time point: baseline, week 1 (first vaccination visit). The treatment is: pre-vaccination baseline after standard-of-care therapy. Trimming stripped 0 bases from V and 4 bases from J, with 10 bases between. CDR1 and CDR2 (germline): LGHNA, YNFKEQ. The CDR3 loop spans 16 amino acids. The sequences come from PBMCs, collected from a glioma patient treated with radiotherapy, temozolomide or both. The TCR was taken from a man aged 18 to 35 with glioma. The rearrangement uses TRBV4-2 and TRBJ2-6, with no clear D. CDR3: CASSQDMGFGANVLTF. CDR3 bases: TGTGCCAGCAGCCAAGATATGGGGTTCGGGGCCAACGTCCTGACTTTC.